These 25 T cell receptor beta chains were all obtained from the same sample, sequenced in a study of T cell responses to AZD1222 COVID-19 vaccine. Sequenced by immunoSEQ multiplex PCR; TCRdb stores in-frame clones only, minus some. Of 95,000 to 150,000 clones in the sample, about nine tenths were seen once. The sample was peripheral blood, taken on day 0 of AZD1222 vaccination. The receptors come from an adult in good health.

This sequence joins TRBV24-1 and TRBJ1-6; maybe TRBD1 (5 bases). V lost 3 bases to trimming and J lost 0 bases, with 14 bases between them. The length of the CDR3 is 18 residues. Per germline, CDR1 KGHDR and CDR2 SFDVKD. CDR3 nucleotide sequence: TGTGCCACCAGTGATCCAGGGCAAGGCTTCTCCTATAATTCACCCCTCCACTTT. Its protein is CATSDPGQGFSYNSPLHF.

The CDR3 spells CASSGTDEQYF. In DNA, the CDR3 is TGCGCCAGCAGCGGGACAGACGAGCAGTACTTC. The rearrangement joins TRBV5-1 to TRBJ2-7; TRBD1 matches at 7 bases. After removal of 4 bases from V and 5 bases from J, the junction contained 0 bases not matched to a gene. The CDR3 is made up of 11 amino acids. Germline V gene sequence: CDR1 SGHRS, CDR2 YFSETQ.

V and J are TRBV5-1 and TRBJ1-5; 10 bases line up with TRBD1. CDR1 is SGHRS, CDR2 YFSETQ, per germline. J gave up 5 bases and V 4 bases, and 12 bases lay outside the gene matches. This CDR3 spans 17 amino acids. CDR3 in amino acids: CASSRAPGQGSDQPQHF. The CDR3 DNA follows: TGCGCCAGCAGCCGGGCCCCGGGACAGGGGTCCGATCAGCCCCAGCATTTT.

The chain uses TRBV29-1 and TRBJ2-7; D unresolved. CDR3 length equals 13 residues. Germline assignment: CDR1 SQVTM and CDR2 ANQGSEA. Between the trimmed V and J ends, which lost 5 bases and 3 bases, there was a span of 14 bases. For the CDR3, the DNA is TGCAGCGTTATCCCAGTTGGTCGCTACGAGCAGTACTTC. Its translation is CSVIPVGRYEQYF.

This clone was seen once. The V call is TRBV6-1, the J call TRBJ2-7; the match to TRBD1 covers 10 bases. This CDR3 region has 14 residues. Germline lookup yields CDR1 MNHNS and CDR2 SASEGT. With V trimmed by 3 bases and J by 3 bases, 2 bases remained unmatched. The CDR3 nucleotides are TGTGCCAGCAGTGATAGGGACAGGGGCTACGAGCAGTACTTC. It yields the protein CASSDRDRGYEQYF.

As DNA, the CDR3 is TGTGCCAGTAGTGCGGGCAGGTCCTACGAGCAGTACTTC. This translates into CASSAGRSYEQYF. The chain has TRBV19 and TRBJ2-7; TRBD2 is a possible D gene (5 bases). The CDR3 is made up of 13 amino acids. Germline V lookup: CDR1 LNHDA, CDR2 SQIVND (reference sequence). V gave up 5 bases and J gave up 1 base, with 9 bases separating them.

The chain recombines TRBV28 with TRBJ2-1, with D possibly being TRBD1 (5 bases). The V end was cut by 3 bases, the J end by 6 bases, with 15 bases between. Germline loops: CDR1 MDHEN, CDR2 SYDVKM. CDR3 size: 15 residues. The CDR3 DNA reads TGTGCCAGCAGTTTGGGGCAGAGGCGAGGCAATGAGCAGTTCTTC. Protein sequence: CASSLGQRRGNEQFF.

The chain carries TRBV29-1 and TRBJ1-2; possibly TRBD1 for D (6 bases). The CDR3 covers 13 residues. Trimming pared 5 bases from V and 6 bases from J, leaving 16 bases between. Germline CDR1 is SQVTM and CDR2 is ANQGSEA. This CDR3 is CSVPRQGIHGYTF. The CDR3 nucleotides read TGCAGCGTTCCCCGGCAGGGGATTCATGGCTACACCTTC.

About this clone itself: At one boundary the junction diverges from the germline segment, which might be a read error. This chain connects TRBV7-7 to TRBJ1-5; 9 bases align to TRBD1. CDR3 length: 16 amino acids. Germline lookup yields CDR1 SSHAT and CDR2 FNYEAQ (reference sequence). The CDR3 region is CASSPTWTGGNQPQHF. The CDR3 coding sequence is TGTGCTAGCAGCCCTACCTGGACAGGGGGCAATCAGCCCCAGCATTTT.

This clone was picked up one time. This sequence joins TRBV1 and TRBJ2-1; no DNA check was done on the table's D call, TRBD2. TRBV1 is noted as a pseudogene. The CDR3 has 16 residues. The DNA for the CDR3 is TGCACCAGCAGCCTACCCGGACTCCTTAGGAGGAATGAGCAGTTCTTC. Translated: CTSSLPGLLRRNEQFF.

The V and J genes are TRBV19 and TRBJ2-6; a possible D gene is TRBD2 (6 bases). Germline assignment: CDR1 LNHDA and CDR2 SQIVND (reference sequence). V was clipped by 11 bases and J by 0 bases, with 17 bases between them. The CDR3 runs to 16 residues. CDR3 nucleotides: TGTGCCCGCCGGGACCGGCGGGGCTCTGGGGCCAACGTCCTGACTTTC. This translates into CARRDRRGSGANVLTF.

A single count supports this clone. The V call is TRBV6-4, the J call TRBJ1-4; TRBD1 matches 9 bases. Germline loops: CDR1 MRHNA, CDR2 SNTAGT. The CDR3 covers 14 residues. V shed 5 bases, J shed 8 bases, and the junction held 6 bases outside the gene matches. The CDR3 DNA sequence: TGTGCCAGCAGTAGGGACAGGGATGGCGAAAAACTGTTTTTT. It encodes CASSRDRDGEKLFF.

This chain connects TRBV19 to TRBJ2-1; 8 bases fit TRBD2. The length of the CDR3 is 16 residues. Germline CDR1 is LNHDA and CDR2 is SQIVND (reference sequence). The J segment lost 0 bases and the V segment lost 4 bases, leaving 5 bases of the junction unmatched. The CDR3 protein is CASSNPGLGSYNEQFF. The DNA of the CDR3 is TGTGCCAGTAGTAACCCGGGACTAGGCTCCTACAATGAGCAGTTCTTC.

In its sample, this clone was seen a few times. CDR3 bases: TGTGCCAGCAGCCAAGACGGGCGGGCGACCGGGGAGCTGTTTTTT. Its protein is CASSQDGRATGELFF. The chain employs TRBV3-1 (or the pseudogene TRBV3-2) and TRBJ2-2, with D possibly matching TRBD2 (5 bases). The V and J ends lost 0 bases and 5 bases respectively, with 10 bases between them. CDR1 and CDR2 (germline): LGHDT, YNNKEL (reference sequence). CDR3 length equals 15 residues.

The rearrangement uses TRBV6-5 and TRBJ1-5; 7 nucleotides match TRBD1. Trimming at V came to 8 bases and at J to 4 bases, leaving 5 bases not matched to a gene. Looked up from germline, CDR1 is MNHEY and CDR2 is SVGAGI. The length of the CDR3 is 13 residues. CDR3 DNA sequence: TGTGCCAGCGGGGGACAGTCAAATCAGCCCCAGCATTTT. This encodes CASGGQSNQPQHF.

V usage is TRBV5-1 and J usage is TRBJ2-1; TRBD2 aligns across 8 bases. The CDR3 consists of 16 residues. The trim removed 0 bases at V and 8 bases at J, leaving 10 bases unmatched. Germline V gives CDR1 SGHRS, CDR2 YFSETQ. The CDR3 nucleotides read TGCGCCAGCAGCTTGGCCCTCGGGACTAGTGTCGATGAGCAGTTCTTC. Its protein product is CASSLALGTSVDEQFF. Variable domain in full (rest from reference TRBV5-1 and TRBJ2-1): KAGVTQTPRYLIKTRGQQVTLSCSPISGHRSVSWYQQTPGQGLQFLFEYFSETQRNKGNFPGRFSGRQFSNSRSEMNVSTLELGDSALYLCASSLALGTSVDEQFFGPGTRLTVL.

The J gene is TRBJ1-4, the V gene TRBV5-1, with D perhaps TRBD1 (5 bases). The ends were cut back, 6 bases at V and 0 bases at J, with 18 bases in the middle. Germline CDR1 and CDR2: SGHRS and YFSETQ. This CDR3 is built from 17 residues. The CDR3 DNA reads TGCGCCAGCAACCCATACCCTGGAGGGGCAACTAATGAAAAACTGTTTTTT. Translation: CASNPYPGGATNEKLFF. Drawing the rest from reference TRBV5-1 and TRBJ1-4, the complete variable domain is KAGVTQTPRYLIKTRGQQVTLSCSPISGHRSVSWYQQTPGQGLQFLFEYFSETQRNKGNFPGRFSGRQFSNSRSEMNVSTLELGDSALYLCASNPYPGGATNEKLFFGSGTQLSVL.

Only one count was recorded for this clone. The chain couples TRBV18 to TRBJ2-4, with 10 bases that match TRBD1. J lost 9 bases, V lost 3 bases, and 2 bases had no gene match. Germline-derived CDR1 and CDR2 are KGHSH and LQKENI. The CDR3 is made up of 13 amino acids. CDR3 nucleotides: TGTGCCAGCTCACCGGACAGGGGGAGCATTCAGTACTTC. It is translated as CASSPDRGSIQYF.

This chain links TRBV5-5 with TRBJ2-7; 9 positions agree with TRBD1. V lost 6 bases, J lost 3 bases, and 7 bases stayed unmatched. The CDR3 contains 14 residues. Per germline, CDR1 SGHKS and CDR2 YYEKEE (reference sequence). The CDR3 loop is CASIPGQGLYEQYF. The CDR3 region has the DNA TGTGCCAGCATCCCCGGACAGGGGCTCTACGAGCAGTACTTC.

The V gene is TRBV28, the J gene TRBJ2-2; perhaps TRBD1 as D (6 bases). V shed 7 bases and J shed 4 bases, with 13 bases lying between them. The V gene's germline CDR1 is MDHEN and CDR2 SYDVKM. The CDR3 has 14 amino acids. The CDR3 reads CASKTGSTTGELFF. The CDR3 bases are TGTGCCAGCAAGACAGGTAGCACCACCGGGGAGCTGTTTTTT.

The chain is built from TRBV6-5 and TRBJ1-3; unclear D gene. The CDR3 loop spans 13 amino acids. Germline V lookup: CDR1 MNHEY, CDR2 SVGAGI. Trimming pared 6 bases from V and 9 bases from J, leaving 15 bases between. CDR3 sequence reads: CASSLFARGTIYF. The CDR3 DNA is TGTGCCAGCAGCCTCTTCGCCCGAGGCACCATATATTTT.

The rearrangement uses TRBV4-1 and TRBJ1-2; 9 bases are shared with TRBD1. CDR1 is MGHRA, CDR2 YSYEKL, per germline. The CDR3 sequence is 16 residues long. V lost 0 bases, J lost 5 bases, and 7 bases stayed unmatched. In DNA form, the CDR3 reads TGCGCCAGCAGCCAAGAAGGGGACAGGGTGGATTATGGCTACACCTTC. Translation gives CASSQEGDRVDYGYTF.

For the CDR3, the DNA is TGTGCCAGCCTTATGGACACGTTATCCTACGAGCAGTACTTC. Translating it yields CASLMDTLSYEQYF. This chain connects TRBV2 to TRBJ2-7, with D perhaps matching TRBD1 (5 bases). Germline V gene data show CDR1 as SNHLY and CDR2 as FYNNEI. The CDR3 has 14 amino acids. The germline V and J ends were trimmed by 8 bases and 1 base, with 15 bases remaining between them.

This chain connects TRBV30 to TRBJ1-5; the D is unclear. CDR1 GTSNPN and CDR2 SVGIG come from the germline V gene (reference sequence). V shed 2 bases and J shed 5 bases, with 10 bases lying between them. There are 13 residues in the CDR3. The CDR3 sequence: CAWSFGQDQPQHF. DNA of the CDR3: TGTGCCTGGAGTTTTGGTCAGGATCAGCCCCAGCATTTT.

This chain links TRBV7-8 with TRBJ2-1; no reliable D call. This CDR3 comprises 14 residues. V lost 1 base, J lost 5 bases, and 9 bases lay in between. Germline V gene data show CDR1 as SGHVS and CDR2 as FQNEAQ. CDR3 protein: CASSLVETNNEQFF. CDR3 DNA sequence: TGTGCCAGCAGCTTAGTGGAGACGAACAATGAGCAGTTCTTC.